This TCR beta chain was observed in a study of blood T cell repertoires in COVID-19. Overall study context: Both acute and convalescent COVID-19 samples were obtained from the United States, Italy and Spain. T cells, B-cell-depleted T cells, or PBMCs supplied cDNA or gDNA.

The CDR3 is 17 residues long. Unmatched junction bases numbered 14, after V lost 4 bases and J lost 4 bases. Germline loops: CDR1 MNHEY, CDR2 SMNVEV (reference sequence). Under the authors' procedure: Reference gene primer amplification yielded estimated nucleated cell counts. Generated by immunoSEQ multiplex PCR, the TCRdb table keeps only in-frame clones and is missing some. The DNA gave D and trimming, while V, J and clone size come from that table. The sample lists 40,000 to 50,000 clones, approximately 83% occurring once. Sequences were obtained from peripheral blood. The genes are TRBV27 and TRBJ2-7; 9 nucleotides align to TRBD1. This receptor was taken from a woman of 80 years or more with acute or convalescent COVID-19. The CDR3 is CASSSHPYRGQRYEQYF. The CDR3 nucleotides read TGTGCCAGCAGTTCGCACCCCTACAGGGGGCAAAGATACGAGCAGTACTTC.